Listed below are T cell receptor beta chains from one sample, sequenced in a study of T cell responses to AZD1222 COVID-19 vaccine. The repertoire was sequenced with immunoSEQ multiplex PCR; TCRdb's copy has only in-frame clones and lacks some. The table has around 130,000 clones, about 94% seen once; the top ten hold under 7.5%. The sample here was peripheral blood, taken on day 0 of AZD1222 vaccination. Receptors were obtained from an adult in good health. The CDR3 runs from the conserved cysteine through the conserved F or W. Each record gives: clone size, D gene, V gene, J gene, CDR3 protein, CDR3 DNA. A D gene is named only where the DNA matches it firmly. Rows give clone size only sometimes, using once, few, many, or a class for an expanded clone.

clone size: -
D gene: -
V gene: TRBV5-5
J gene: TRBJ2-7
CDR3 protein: CASSPYKWEKTSYEQYF
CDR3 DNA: TGTGCCAGCAGCCCCTACAAGTGGGAAAAGACCTCCTACGAGCAGTACTTC

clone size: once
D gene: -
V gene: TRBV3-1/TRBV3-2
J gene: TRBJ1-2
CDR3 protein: CASSQDSRGGYGYTF
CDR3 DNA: TGTGCCAGCAGCCAAGATTCTAGGGGCGGGTATGGCTACACCTTC

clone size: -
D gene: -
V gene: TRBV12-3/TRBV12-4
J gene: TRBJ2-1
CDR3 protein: CASSLGQYNEQFF
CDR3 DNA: TGTGCCAGCAGTTTAGGGCAGTACAATGAGCAGTTCTTC

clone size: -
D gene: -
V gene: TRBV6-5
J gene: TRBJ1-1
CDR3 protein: CASSYASGDTEAFF
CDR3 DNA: TGTGCCAGCAGTTACGCCTCAGGAGACACTGAAGCTTTCTTT

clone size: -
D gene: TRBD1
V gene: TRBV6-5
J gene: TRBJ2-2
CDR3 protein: CASNTGGFSGELFF
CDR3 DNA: TGTGCCAGCAATACAGGGGGCTTCTCCGGGGAGCTGTTTTTT

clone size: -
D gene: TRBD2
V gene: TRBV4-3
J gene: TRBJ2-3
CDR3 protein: CASSQSPSGKTDTQYF
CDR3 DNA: TGCGCCAGCAGCCAATCCCCTAGCGGGAAAACAGATACGCAGTATTTT

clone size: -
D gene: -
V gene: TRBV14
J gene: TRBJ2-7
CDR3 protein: CASSQYRLGEQYF
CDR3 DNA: TGTGCCAGCAGCCAATATCGGCTCGGCGAGCAGTACTTC

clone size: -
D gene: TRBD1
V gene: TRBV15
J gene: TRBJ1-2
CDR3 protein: CATSRATGGVWGYTF
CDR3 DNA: TGTGCCACCAGCAGGGCTACAGGGGGCGTCTGGGGCTACACCTTC

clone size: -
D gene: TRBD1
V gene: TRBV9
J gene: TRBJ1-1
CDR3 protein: CASSVAPGQPEAFF
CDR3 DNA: TGTGCCAGCAGCGTAGCCCCGGGACAGCCTGAAGCTTTCTTT

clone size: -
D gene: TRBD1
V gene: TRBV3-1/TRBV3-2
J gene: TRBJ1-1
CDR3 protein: CASSQEIGRGGGMNTEAFF
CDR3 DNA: TGTGCCAGCAGCCAAGAAATCGGCAGGGGGGGAGGCATGAACACTGAAGCTTTCTTT

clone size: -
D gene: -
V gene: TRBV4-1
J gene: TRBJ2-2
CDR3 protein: CASSQEAGSNTGELFF
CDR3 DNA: TGCGCCAGCAGCCAAGAGGCGGGGTCGAACACCGGGGAGCTGTTTTTT

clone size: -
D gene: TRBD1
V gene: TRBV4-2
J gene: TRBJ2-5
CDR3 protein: CASSLRTGSVPEAQYF
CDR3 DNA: TGTGCCAGCAGCCTCCGGACAGGGTCAGTTCCAGAGGCCCAGTACTTC

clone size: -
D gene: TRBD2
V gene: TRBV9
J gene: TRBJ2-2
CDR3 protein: CASSSGGAGELFF
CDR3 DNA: TGTGCCAGCAGCTCGGGGGGAGCCGGGGAGCTGTTTTTT

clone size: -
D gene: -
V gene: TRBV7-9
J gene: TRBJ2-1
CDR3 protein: CASSFPLGRTSNEQFF
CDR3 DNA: TGTGCCAGCAGCTTTCCCCTGGGACGTACGAGCAATGAGCAGTTCTTC

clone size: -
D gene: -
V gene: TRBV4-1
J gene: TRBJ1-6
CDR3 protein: CASSQVGRSRNSPLHF
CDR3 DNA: TGCGCCAGCAGCCAAGTGGGCCGGAGTAGGAATTCACCCCTCCACTTT

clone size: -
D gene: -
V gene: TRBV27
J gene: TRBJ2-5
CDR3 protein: CASSLVQGRETQYF
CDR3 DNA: TGTGCCAGCAGTTTGGTCCAGGGGAGGGAGACCCAGTACTTC

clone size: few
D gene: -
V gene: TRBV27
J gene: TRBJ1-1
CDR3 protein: CASSYTGLNEAFF
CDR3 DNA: TGTGCCAGCAGTTACACGGGGCTCAATGAAGCTTTCTTT

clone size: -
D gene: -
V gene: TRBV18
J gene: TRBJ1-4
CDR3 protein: CASSPGREKLFF
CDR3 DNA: TGTGCCAGCTCACCTGGGAGAGAAAAACTGTTTTTT

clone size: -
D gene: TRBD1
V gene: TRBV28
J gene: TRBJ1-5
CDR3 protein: CASSSTGARNQPQHF
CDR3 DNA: TGTGCCAGCAGTTCCACAGGGGCCCGCAATCAGCCCCAGCATTTT

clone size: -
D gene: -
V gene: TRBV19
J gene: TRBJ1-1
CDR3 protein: CASLAANTEAFF
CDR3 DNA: TGTGCCAGTTTGGCAGCTAACACTGAAGCTTTCTTT

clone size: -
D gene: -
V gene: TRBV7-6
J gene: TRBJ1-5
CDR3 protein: CASSPSTLGGQPQHF
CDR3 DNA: TGTGCCAGCAGCCCGAGTACCCTGGGGGGGCAGCCCCAGCATTTT

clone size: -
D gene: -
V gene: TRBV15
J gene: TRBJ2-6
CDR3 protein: CATSRPLTNVLTF
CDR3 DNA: TGTGCCACCAGCAGGCCCCTGACCAACGTCCTGACTTTC

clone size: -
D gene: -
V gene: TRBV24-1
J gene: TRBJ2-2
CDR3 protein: CATSDLRQGYTGELFF
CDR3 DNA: TGTGCCACCAGTGATTTGCGGCAGGGGTACACCGGGGAGCTGTTTTTT

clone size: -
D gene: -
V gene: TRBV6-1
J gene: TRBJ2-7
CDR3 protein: CASSEAWGSYEQYF
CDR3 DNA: TGTGCCAGCAGTGAAGCTTGGGGCTCCTACGAGCAGTACTTC